What follows are 27 T cell receptor beta chains derived from one specimen sequenced in a study of OX40 agonist ivuxolimab in advanced cancers. This table comes from immunoSEQ multiplex PCR, and its TCRdb copy is limited to in-frame clones, with some not included. The table lists some 130,000 clones, approximately 90% of them singletons. The sequenced sample was CD4+ or CD8+ T cells sorted from blood, obtained in a trial of the OX40 agonist ivuxolimab. These receptors were collected from an adult with an advanced solid tumor such as melanoma, head and neck, liver or kidney cancer.

The chain uses TRBV30 and TRBJ1-2; tentative D call: TRBD1 (6 bases). V shed 8 bases and J shed 7 bases, with 20 bases lying between them. The germline CDR1 and CDR2 sequences are GTSNPN and SVGIG (reference sequence). The CDR3 totals 13 residues. The CDR3 DNA is TGTGCCCGCGGGGGCCAGTTCGGTGCTGGCTACACCTTC. Translation gives CARGGQFGAGYTF. Supplemented by reference TRBV30 and TRBJ1-2, the full variable domain reads SQTIHQWPATLVQPVGSPLSLECTVEGTSNPNLYWYRQAAGRGLQLLFYSVGIGQISSEVPQNLSASRPQDRQFILSSKKLLLSDSGFYLCARGGQFGAGYTFGSGTRLTVV.

This clone has more than one count but fewer than ten. Lacking the conserved final phenylalanine or tryptophan, this CDR3 likely reflects a read error. The limits of the CDR3 on the DNA are not certain, so only TCRdb's listed CDR3 is given. V is TRBV28 and J is TRBJ1-2. Both ends counted, the CDR3 spans 9 residues. Germline assignment: CDR1 MDHEN and CDR2 SYDVKM. CDR3 amino acids: CASSNRPVY.

The genes are TRBV5-1 and TRBJ1-2; 10 bases are shared with TRBD1. This CDR3 spans 16 amino acids. Germline V gene lookup returns CDR1 SGHRS and CDR2 YFSETQ. After removal of 0 bases from V and 2 bases from J, the junction contained 4 bases not matched to a gene. The DNA for the CDR3 is TGCGCCAGCAGCTTGGGAGGGACAGGGGCGAACTATGGCTACACCTTC. Translated, it gives CASSLGGTGANYGYTF.

The chain is built from TRBV19 and TRBJ1-1; D gene ambiguous. Germline values: CDR1 LNHDA, CDR2 SQIVND (reference sequence). With 1 base removed from V and 7 bases from J, the gap between germline ends came to 13 bases. The CDR3 is 14 residues long. The CDR3 coding sequence is TGTGCCAGTAGTATAGGTCAGGTAGTGGGTGAAGCTTTCTTT. Its protein product is CASSIGQVVGEAFF.

The rearrangement uses TRBV28 and TRBJ2-3; 7 positions agree with TRBD2. Germline loops: CDR1 MDHEN, CDR2 SYDVKM. CDR3 length: 16 residues. V lost 4 bases to trimming and J lost 2 bases; unmatched junction nucleotides: 9. CDR3: CASSSGLDSHTDTQYF. The CDR3 DNA reads as TGTGCCAGCAGTTCCGGACTAGACTCCCACACAGATACGCAGTATTTT.

The chain recombines TRBV28 with TRBJ2-5, with no clear D. The CDR3 extends over 15 amino acids. The V gene lost 4 bases and the J gene lost 3 bases, with 15 bases spanning the gap. Germline CDR1 is MDHEN and CDR2 is SYDVKM. CDR3 in amino acids: CASSSPQGQKETQYF. The CDR3 DNA sequence: TGTGCCAGCAGTTCCCCTCAAGGGCAGAAAGAGACCCAGTACTTC.

J is TRBJ2-1 and V is TRBV28; the D is unclear. Trimming cost V 5 bases and J 8 bases, with 19 bases left between them. The germline V gene has CDR1 MDHEN and CDR2 SYDVKM. The CDR3 length is 15 residues. The CDR3 here is CASSPRTAKGDEQFF. The CDR3 DNA reads TGTGCCAGCAGTCCCCGGACCGCGAAGGGCGATGAGCAGTTCTTC.

The CDR3 is CASSPGRIEVTGELFF. The CDR3 region has the DNA TGTGCCAGCTCACCGGGGAGAATCGAAGTCACCGGGGAGCTGTTTTTT. The chain combines TRBV18 with TRBJ2-2; the D gene is possibly TRBD2 (5 bases). The V gene's germline CDR1 is KGHSH and CDR2 LQKENI. The CDR3 totals 16 residues. V dropped 3 bases and J dropped 4 bases, with 15 bases sitting between them.

The V and J genes are TRBV30 and TRBJ1-4; the match to TRBD1 covers 7 bases. V gave up 2 bases and J gave up 4 bases; unmatched junction bases: 7. This CDR3 spans 15 amino acids. CDR1 is GTSNPN, CDR2 SVGIG, per germline (reference sequence). The CDR3 spells CAWSRQGHRNEKLFF. The CDR3 region has the DNA TGTGCCTGGAGTCGACAGGGCCATCGTAATGAAAAACTGTTTTTT.

This clone was seen a single time. The genes are TRBV6-6 and TRBJ1-5; tentatively, D is TRBD1 (6 bases). V was shortened by 2 bases and J by 5 bases, with 13 bases between the two germline ends. Looked up from germline, CDR1 is MNHNY and CDR2 is SVGAGI (reference sequence). The CDR3 has 15 amino acids. CDR3 in DNA: TGTGCCAGCAGTTACCCGGGGGCGGACTATCAGCCCCAGCATTTT. It specifies CASSYPGADYQPQHF.

The rearrangement joins TRBV6-5 to TRBJ2-5; 10 nucleotides line up with TRBD2. Germline values: CDR1 MNHEY, CDR2 SVGAGI. Germline trimming cut 6 bases from V and 3 bases from J; bases unmatched to any gene: 7. The length of the CDR3 is 15 residues. CDR3 region: CASRNLGLAEETQYF. CDR3 nucleotides: TGTGCCAGCAGAAACCTCGGACTAGCGGAAGAGACCCAGTACTTC.

This clone was recorded only once. One end of the junction fails to match germline, which may point to a read error. The gene calls are TRBV11-2 and TRBJ1-1, with D hard to call. There are 13 residues in the CDR3. CDR1 and CDR2 from the germline V gene are SGHAT and FQNNGV. The CDR3 region has the DNA TGTGCCAGCAGCTTAAGGGAGAACATTGAAGCTTTCTTT. It codes for CASSLRENIEAFF.

The V gene is TRBV19, the J gene TRBJ2-7; the D gene is possibly TRBD2 (5 bases). CDR1 LNHDA and CDR2 SQIVND come from the germline V gene (reference sequence). The CDR3 spans 14 residues. The V gene lost 3 bases and the J gene lost 0 bases, with 9 bases spanning the gap. CDR3 in DNA: TGTGCCAGTAGTATCCCGGGGTTCTCCTACGAGCAGTACTTC. The encoded protein is CASSIPGFSYEQYF.

The sample holds one count of this clone. V and J are TRBV28 and TRBJ2-4, with D possibly being TRBD2 (5 bases). This CDR3 comprises 15 residues. Germline V gene lookup returns CDR1 MDHEN and CDR2 SYDVKM. V was cut by 3 bases and J by 0 bases, with 9 bases left in between. The CDR3 bases are TGTGCCAGCAGTTTTCCCGGGATAGCCAAAAACATTCAGTACTTC. Translating gives CASSFPGIAKNIQYF.

The chain links TRBV6-4 to TRBJ1-2; possible D gene TRBD1, 5 bases. This CDR3 is 13 amino acids long. V was pared by 2 bases and J by 8 bases, with 12 bases between. In germline, CDR1 is MRHNA, CDR2 SNTAGT. The CDR3 sequence: CASSDGRGRGYTF. The CDR3 coding sequence is TGTGCCAGCAGTGACGGCCGGGGCAGGGGCTACACCTTC.

The chain links TRBV27 to TRBJ1-1; D is perhaps TRBD1 (5 bases). Trimming pared 6 bases from V and 8 bases from J, leaving 13 bases between. Germline V gene data show CDR1 as MNHEY and CDR2 as SMNVEV (reference sequence). The CDR3 is 12 residues long. Here the CDR3 reads CASSSGWGEAFF. The DNA of the CDR3 is TGTGCCAGCAGCTCAGGGTGGGGAGAAGCTTTCTTT.

The chain couples TRBV5-1 to TRBJ1-4; 8 nucleotides line up with TRBD1. V lost 4 bases, J lost 9 bases, and 11 bases stayed unmatched. The germline CDR1 and CDR2 sequences are SGHRS and YFSETQ. CDR3 length equals 15 residues. CDR3 sequence reads: CASSNKTDRDQKLFF. For the CDR3, the DNA is TGCGCCAGCAGCAATAAAACGGACAGGGATCAAAAACTGTTTTTT.

The CDR3 is CASSSPRGRADEQYF. The CDR3 nucleotides read TGTGCCAGCAGTTCGCCGAGGGGGCGCGCGGACGAGCAGTACTTC. This sequence joins TRBV28 and TRBJ2-7; TRBD1 matches 7 bases. The CDR3 runs to 15 residues. Germline CDR1 reads MDHEN; CDR2 reads SYDVKM. The V gene end was trimmed by 4 bases and the J gene end by 5 bases; junction bases not matched to a gene: 11.

The chain combines TRBV6-6 with TRBJ2-7, with 11 bases fitting TRBD1. Germline CDR1 reads MNHNY; CDR2 reads SVGAGI (reference sequence). Trimming at V came to 5 bases and at J to 2 bases, leaving 5 bases not matched to a gene. The CDR3 loop spans 15 amino acids. The CDR3 is CASSVRDRGTYEQYF. CDR3 coding DNA: TGTGCCAGCAGTGTCCGGGACAGGGGGACCTACGAGCAGTACTTC.

J is TRBJ2-5 and V is TRBV5-1, with a weak D call TRBD1 (5 bases). TRBJ2-7 matches the DNA end more closely, so the J call is doubtful. The CDR3 loop spans 14 amino acids. Germline CDR1 SGHRS, CDR2 YFSETQ. The CDR3 nucleotides are TGCGCCAGCAGCTCCGAGACAGTCCCCTACGAGCAGTACTTC. It is translated as CASSSETVPYEQYF.

The rearrangement uses TRBV10-3 and TRBJ1-2; no clear D gene. V shed 7 bases and J shed 1 base, with 16 bases lying between them. The CDR3 is 15 amino acids. Per the germline V gene, CDR1 is ENHRY and CDR2 is SYGVKD. The DNA of the CDR3 is TGTGCCATCATGAGTCAGTCGACCCTTAACTATGGCTACACCTTC. Translated, it gives CAIMSQSTLNYGYTF.

This chain joins TRBV15 and TRBJ2-5, with TRBD2 as a possible D gene (6 bases). Deletions cut 0 bases from V and 3 bases from J, with 11 bases between. This CDR3 has 15 amino acids. Per germline, CDR1 LNHNV and CDR2 YYDKDF (reference sequence). The CDR3: CATSRDGVAEETQYF. As DNA, the CDR3 is TGTGCCACCAGCAGAGATGGAGTAGCGGAAGAGACCCAGTACTTC.

The V call is TRBV28, the J call TRBJ2-1; weak D call: TRBD2 (5 bases). Trimming stripped 4 bases from V and 2 bases from J, with 15 bases between. The CDR3 is 16 amino acids. CDR1 MDHEN and CDR2 SYDVKM come from the germline V gene. CDR3 loop: CASSSPGGSTYNEQFF. In DNA form, the CDR3 reads TGTGCCAGCAGTTCCCCCGGTGGGAGTACCTACAATGAGCAGTTCTTC.

With respect to this clone: Within the sample, other DNA sequences also encode this same CDR3. The chain recombines TRBV6-5 with TRBJ2-3, with unresolved D. Germline lookup yields CDR1 MNHEY and CDR2 SVGAGI. The CDR3 loop spans 13 amino acids. V gave up 2 bases and J gave up 0 bases, with 3 bases separating them. The CDR3 region has the DNA TGTGCCAGCAGTTACCCAAGCACAGATACGCAGTATTTT. This encodes CASSYPSTDTQYF.

The chain uses TRBV27 and TRBJ2-2, with D tentatively TRBD1 (5 bases). The V and J ends lost 7 bases and 3 bases respectively, with 21 bases between them. The germline V gene encodes CDR1 MNHEY and CDR2 SMNVEV (reference sequence). The CDR3 runs 17 residues. The CDR3 is CASNTLARQGHTGELFF. CDR3 DNA sequence: TGTGCCAGCAACACACTCGCTAGGCAGGGCCACACCGGGGAGCTGTTTTTT.

The rearrangement joins TRBV9 to TRBJ2-7; 7 bases map to TRBD1. Per the germline V gene, CDR1 is SGDLS and CDR2 is YYNGEE. The CDR3 contains 14 residues. J gave up 4 bases and V 3 bases, and 7 bases lay outside the gene matches. The CDR3 coding sequence is TGTGCCAGCAGCGCCGGGGACAGACCATACGAGCAGTACTTC. It encodes CASSAGDRPYEQYF.

The chain combines TRBV28 with TRBJ2-7, with TRBD1 matching 8 bases. Germline-derived CDR1 and CDR2 are MDHEN and SYDVKM. The CDR3 contains 14 residues. Trimming at V came to 6 bases and at J to 2 bases, leaving 6 bases not matched to a gene. CDR3 loop: CASRYTGGPYEQYF. The CDR3 nucleotides are TGTGCCAGCAGGTACACAGGGGGGCCCTACGAGCAGTACTTC.